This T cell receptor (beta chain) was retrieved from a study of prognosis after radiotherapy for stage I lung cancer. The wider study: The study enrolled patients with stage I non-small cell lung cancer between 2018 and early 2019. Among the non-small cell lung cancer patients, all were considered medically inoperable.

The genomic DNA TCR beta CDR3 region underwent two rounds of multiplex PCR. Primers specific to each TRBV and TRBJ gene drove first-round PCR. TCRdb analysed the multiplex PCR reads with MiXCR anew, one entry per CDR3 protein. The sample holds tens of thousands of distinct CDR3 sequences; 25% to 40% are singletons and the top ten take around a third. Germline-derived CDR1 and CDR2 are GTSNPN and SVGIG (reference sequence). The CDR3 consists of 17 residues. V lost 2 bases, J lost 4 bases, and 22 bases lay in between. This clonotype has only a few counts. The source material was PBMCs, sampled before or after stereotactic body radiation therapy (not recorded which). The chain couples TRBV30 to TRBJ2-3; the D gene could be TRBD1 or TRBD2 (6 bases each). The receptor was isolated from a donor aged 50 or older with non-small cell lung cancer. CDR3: CAWSLEGDGRRADTQYF. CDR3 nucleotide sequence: TGTGCCTGGAGTCTGGAGGGGGATGGGAGGAGGGCAGATACGCAGTATTTT.